This T cell receptor (beta chain) is from a study of shared T cell receptors in the human thymus. The assay was immunoSEQ multiplex PCR, and TCRdb's table has in-frame clones only and misses some. The sample has almost 550,000 clones, about four fifths seen once; the top ten hold approximately 0.013%. This CDR3 is built from 20 residues. Trimming took 0 bases from V and 5 from J; bases not matched to a gene: 18. Germline V CDR1 and CDR2: SGHVS, FNYEAQ. These data were also reused for a study on human thymus T cells.

This rearrangement joins TRBV7-6 to TRBJ2-2; TRBD1 matches 7 bases. The sequenced sample was thymocytes. This receptor was identified in a boy under two years old with a congenital heart defect. CDR3 nucleotide sequence: TGTGCCAGCAGCTTAGCTTTCGCCCCGCTTGGACAGGCTGGGACCGGGGAGCTGTTTTTT. Protein sequence: CASSLAFAPLGQAGTGELFF.